Listed below are T cell receptor beta chains from one sample, sequenced in a study of CD8+ T cells in alopecia areata. Produced via immunoSEQ multiplex PCR; TCRdb's table is partial and in-frame only. The data contain approximately 150,000 clones, 86% of them seen just once; the ten biggest clones take up roughly 13%. The sample consisted of CD8+ T cells sorted from blood, taken at week 4, from a patient treated with tofacitinib. All receptors derive from a human donor with alopecia areata. Each CDR3 is given with its conserved first and last residue. A D gene is named only where the DNA matches it firmly. Size is omitted from some rows. Given values are once, few, many or a class for expanded clones.

J: TRBJ2-1; D: TRBD2; V: TRBV7-9; size: .; DNA: TGTGCCAGCAGCGCACCGAGCGGGACCCCCTACAATGAGCAGTTCTTC; CDR3: CASSAPSGTPYNEQFF
J: TRBJ2-1; D: TRBD2; V: TRBV30; size: .; DNA: TGTGCCTGGAGTGTAGCGGGAGGGCTCTACAATGAGCAGTTCTTC; CDR3: CAWSVAGGLYNEQFF
J: TRBJ2-5; D: .; V: TRBV4-1; size: .; DNA: TGCGCCAGCAGCCAAGGCCGGTACCAAGAGACCCAGTACTTC; CDR3: CASSQGRYQETQYF
J: TRBJ2-1; D: TRBD2; V: TRBV19; size: .; DNA: TGTGCCAGTAGTGGGACTAGCGGGATCTACAATGAGCAGTTCTTC; CDR3: CASSGTSGIYNEQFF
J: TRBJ2-7; D: .; V: TRBV23-1; size: .; DNA: TGCGCCAGCAGTCTCGCCCCAGAACCGCAGTACTTC; CDR3: CASSLAPEPQYF
J: TRBJ1-5; D: .; V: TRBV10-2; size: .; DNA: TGCGCCAGCAGTGGCGGGGGCGCAGGGTATGATCAGCCCCAGCATTTT; CDR3: CASSGGGAGYDQPQHF
J: TRBJ1-1; D: .; V: TRBV30; size: few; DNA: TGTGCCTGGAGTGTGGGGCTGAACACTGAAGCTTTCTTT; CDR3: CAWSVGLNTEAFF
J: TRBJ2-3; D: .; V: TRBV2; size: .; DNA: TGTGCCAGCAGTGAAGCGCTTCCTGTCCCCCCGGATACGCAGTATTTT; CDR3: CASSEALPVPPDTQYF
J: TRBJ2-1; D: TRBD2; V: TRBV2; size: few; DNA: TGTGCCAGCAGTACCGGACTAGCGGTCAATGAGCAGTTCTTC; CDR3: CASSTGLAVNEQFF
J: TRBJ2-3; D: TRBD1; V: TRBV13; size: .; DNA: TGTGCCAGCAGCGCAACGTACAGGGGAAGTGCAGATACGCAGTATTTT; CDR3: CASSATYRGSADTQYF
J: TRBJ2-1; D: TRBD1; V: TRBV2; size: .; DNA: TGTGCCAGCAGTGAGAGCGGGACAGGGTTCAACAATGAGCAGTTCTTC; CDR3: CASSESGTGFNNEQFF
J: TRBJ1-5; D: TRBD1; V: TRBV7-8; size: .; DNA: TGTGCCAGCAGCTTAGAGACAGGGCTCGGCAATCAGCCCCAGCATTTT; CDR3: CASSLETGLGNQPQHF
J: TRBJ1-2; D: .; V: TRBV29-1; size: .; DNA: TGCAGCGTCGAGGAGGGTTCCTATGGCTACACCTTC; CDR3: CSVEEGSYGYTF
J: TRBJ2-2; D: .; V: TRBV9; size: few; DNA: TGTGCCAGCAGCGTATCCGGGGAGCTGTTTTTT; CDR3: CASSVSGELFF
J: TRBJ2-7; D: .; V: TRBV2; size: few; DNA: TGTGCCAGCAGTGGGTACGAGCAGTACTTC; CDR3: CASSGYEQYF
J: TRBJ1-5; D: .; V: TRBV23-1; size: .; DNA: TGCGCCAGCAGTCAAGCGACCGGGACATCAATTAGCAATCAGCCCCAGCATTTT; CDR3: CASSQATGTSISNQPQHF
J: TRBJ1-1; D: .; V: TRBV10-3; size: .; DNA: TGTGCCATCAGTGAGTCGGGCAGGGGGAACACTGAAGCTTTCTTT; CDR3: CAISESGRGNTEAFF
J: TRBJ2-1; D: TRBD2; V: TRBV29-1; size: .; DNA: TGCAGCGTCATTAGCGGGAACTACAATGAGCAGTTCTTC; CDR3: CSVISGNYNEQFF
J: TRBJ2-7; D: TRBD1; V: TRBV27; size: .; DNA: TGTGCCAGCAGTCTATTAACCGGGACAGGGATTGAGCAGTACTTC; CDR3: CASSLLTGTGIEQYF
J: TRBJ2-7; D: .; V: TRBV10-3; size: .; DNA: TGTGCCATCAGTGAGTCGTTGTACAATGACGAGCAGTACTTC; CDR3: CAISESLYNDEQYF
J: TRBJ1-4; D: .; V: TRBV11-2; size: few; DNA: TGTGCCAGCAGCTTAGAATGGGCATTGACAGACGCAACTAATGAAAAACTGTTTTTT; CDR3: CASSLEWALTDATNEKLFF
J: TRBJ2-1; D: .; V: TRBV7-9; size: few; DNA: TGTGCCAGCAGCTTAGGCGGGATCTACAATGAGCAGTTCTTC; CDR3: CASSLGGIYNEQFF
J: TRBJ2-1; D: .; V: TRBV5-6; size: .; DNA: TGTGCCAGCAGCTTGGTAGGAGGCGATGAGCAGTTCTTC; CDR3: CASSLVGGDEQFF
J: TRBJ2-7; D: .; V: TRBV6-5; size: .; DNA: TGTGCCAGCAGTTACTCCTACGGGGGCTCCTACGAGCAGTACTTC; CDR3: CASSYSYGGSYEQYF
J: TRBJ1-2; D: .; V: TRBV5-4; size: .; DNA: TGTGCCAGCAGCTATCCCATCCAGGACGGCTACACCTTC; CDR3: CASSYPIQDGYTF
J: TRBJ2-3; D: TRBD2; V: TRBV29-1; size: .; DNA: TGCAGCGTTGAACAGCGGGGGGCTCCTAGCACAGATACGCAGTATTTT; CDR3: CSVEQRGAPSTDTQYF
J: TRBJ2-7; D: .; V: TRBV30; size: .; DNA: TGTGCCTGGAGTGCAGGGATCCACGAGCAGTACTTC; CDR3: CAWSAGIHEQYF
J: TRBJ1-1; D: .; V: TRBV30; size: .; DNA: TGTGCCTGGATTCACACTGAAGCTTTCTTT; CDR3: CAWIHTEAFF
J: TRBJ1-2; D: TRBD1; V: TRBV2; size: once; DNA: TGTGCCAACGCCGGGACAGGCAACTATGGCTACACCTTC; CDR3: CANAGTGNYGYTF